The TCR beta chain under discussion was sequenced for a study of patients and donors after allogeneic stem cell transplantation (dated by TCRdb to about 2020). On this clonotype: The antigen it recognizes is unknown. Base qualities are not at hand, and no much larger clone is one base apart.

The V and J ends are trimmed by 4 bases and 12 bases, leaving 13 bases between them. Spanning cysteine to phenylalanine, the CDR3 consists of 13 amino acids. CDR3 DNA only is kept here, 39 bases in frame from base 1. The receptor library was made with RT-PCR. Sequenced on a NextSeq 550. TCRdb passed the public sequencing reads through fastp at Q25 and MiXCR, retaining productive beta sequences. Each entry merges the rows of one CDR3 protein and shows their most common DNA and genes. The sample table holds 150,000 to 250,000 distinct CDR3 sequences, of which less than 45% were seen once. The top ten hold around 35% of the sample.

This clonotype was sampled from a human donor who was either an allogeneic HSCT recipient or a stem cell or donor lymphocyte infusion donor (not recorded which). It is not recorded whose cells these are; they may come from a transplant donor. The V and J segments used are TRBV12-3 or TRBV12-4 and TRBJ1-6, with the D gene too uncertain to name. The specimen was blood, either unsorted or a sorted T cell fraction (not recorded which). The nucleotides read TGTGCCAGCAGTTCTCCGTTAGCCGGACCCCTCCACTTT. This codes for CASSSPLAGPLHF.